A single sample is the source of the 10 T cell receptor beta chains below, sequenced in a study of CXCR3-negative and CXCR3-positive naive CD8 T cells. 5' RACE with UMI labels generated the TRB cDNA libraries. TCRdb reanalyzed the 5' RACE reads and collapses them to one entry per CDR3 protein, without DNA. Recorded here are 45,000 to 60,000 distinct CDR3 sequences; the top ten clones represent around 20%. Sequences were obtained from memory CD8+ T cells from blood. Receptors were obtained from a human donor in good health. Some clones in this sample may be carry-over from other donors' samples.

The chain employs TRBV19 and TRBJ1-2; as DNA is missing, the TRBD1 call by TCRdb cannot be tested. Germline CDR1 and CDR2: LNHDA and SQIVND (reference sequence). The CDR3 is 16 amino acids. The CDR3 loop reads CASSIDGQAPLRGYTF.

According to its frequency, this clonotype is medium-sized. The chain couples TRBV10-3 to TRBJ2-7; TCRdb gives TRBD1 as the D gene, but with no DNA this cannot be confirmed. Germline values: CDR1 ENHRY, CDR2 SYGVKD. The CDR3 extends over 15 amino acids. CDR3 protein: CAISEQTGSGDEQYF.

CDR3 region: CASSPTSGTDTQYF. The chain recombines TRBV6-4 with TRBJ2-3; TCRdb selects TRBD2, and the lack of DNA leaves this call unchecked. This CDR3 has 14 residues. In germline, CDR1 is MRHNA, CDR2 SNTAGT.

The rearrangement joins TRBV29-1 to TRBJ2-3; lacking DNA, the TRBD2 call made by TCRdb goes unchecked. Per the germline V gene, CDR1 is SQVTM and CDR2 is ANQGSEA. The CDR3 totals 12 residues. The chain's CDR3 is CSVVQPSDTQYF.

The chain carries TRBV20-1 and TRBJ2-7; TCRdb proposes TRBD1, but this gene call is untestable without DNA. In germline, CDR1 is DFQATT, CDR2 SNEGSKA (reference sequence). This CDR3 has 15 residues. CDR3 protein: CSARGGQGGSYEQYF.

The V and J genes are TRBV21-1 and TRBJ2-7; TCRdb selects TRBD1, and the lack of DNA leaves this call unchecked. TRBV21-1 is tagged as a pseudogene. CDR3 length equals 15 residues. The CDR3 protein is CASSNRQGNSYEQYF.

CDR3 region: CASSEVAPRHPTDTQYF. The rearrangement joins TRBV6-1 to TRBJ2-3; the TCRdb call, TRBD1, lacks DNA for checking. CDR1 and CDR2 from the germline V gene are MNHNS and SASEGT. The CDR3 is 17 amino acids.

The J gene is TRBJ1-2, the V gene TRBV29-1; the TRBD1 assignment by TCRdb is unverifiable without DNA. This CDR3 is built from 12 residues. Germline V gives CDR1 SQVTM, CDR2 ANQGSEA. The CDR3 sequence: CSVEQGANGYTF.

This chain uses TRBV28 with TRBJ1-2; there is no DNA to check the TCRdb D call of TRBD1. In germline, CDR1 is MDHEN, CDR2 SYDVKM. The CDR3 has 15 amino acids. This CDR3 reads CASRGRAILYYGYTF.

The chain combines TRBV12-3 or TRBV12-4 with TRBJ2-1; the D call from TCRdb, TRBD2, cannot be confirmed without DNA. The CDR3 sequence is 14 residues long. CDR3 sequence: CASSGLAGGDEQFF.